Below, 26 T cell receptor beta chains from the same sample are listed, as sequenced in a study of Graves' ophthalmopathy and Graves' hyperthyroidism. TCR beta CDR3 regions were amplified from RNA transcripts. The first-round RT-PCR employed HTBI primers together with the Qiagen OneStep RT-PCR kit. A multiplex PCR was then performed as the second round. TCRdb passed the multiplex PCR reads through MiXCR, listing each CDR3 protein once. The repertoire has 200,000 to 250,000 distinct CDR3 sequences, 25% to 30% of them found once; the top ten carry approximately 9.6%. Material for sequencing was peripheral blood. These receptors were obtained from a man aged 50 to 59 with Graves' ophthalmopathy.

Many counts were recorded for this clonotype. The rearrangement joins TRBV5-1 to TRBJ2-5; 9 bases fit TRBD2. The CDR3 is 15 amino acids. V shed 5 bases and J 5 bases; nucleotides not matched to a gene: 10. Germline V gene lookup returns CDR1 SGHRS and CDR2 YFSETQ. The DNA for the CDR3 is TGCGCCAGCAGGCCAGCGGGAGGAGGAGGGGAGACCCAGTACTTC. This gives the protein CASRPAGGGGETQYF.

This clonotype has ten or more counts. The chain has TRBV6-1 and TRBJ1-5; no clear D. The CDR3 is 15 residues long. V lost 6 bases, J lost 1 base, and 13 bases lay in between. Germline CDR1 is MNHNS and CDR2 is SASEGT. DNA for the CDR3: TGTGCCAGCAGAACCAGACCGGGCAGCAATCAGCCCCAGCATTTT. Amino acid sequence: CASRTRPGSNQPQHF.

CDR3 residues: CASSREGEAFF. The DNA for the CDR3 is TGTGCCAGCAGCAGGGAGGGTGAAGCTTTCTTT. V is TRBV6-1 and J is TRBJ1-1; a possible D gene is TRBD1 (5 bases). Trimming left V 6 bases short and J 7 bases short, with 9 bases between. This CDR3 contains 11 residues. The germline gives CDR1 MNHNS, CDR2 SASEGT.

The sample holds many counts of this clonotype. V gene TRBV12-5 combines with J gene TRBJ2-2; D ambiguous. This CDR3 region has 15 residues. Trimming stripped 1 base from V and 1 base from J, with 7 bases between. Germline CDR1 reads LGHNT; CDR2 reads FRNRAP. For the CDR3, the DNA is TGTGCTAGTGGTTTGGGGGGTTTGAACACCGGGGAGCTGTTTTTT. It is translated as CASGLGGLNTGELFF.

This clonotype appeared many times. The chain employs TRBV11-2 and TRBJ2-2; perhaps TRBD2 as D (5 bases). Between the trimmed V and J ends, which lost 6 bases and 4 bases, there was a span of 12 bases. Germline V lookup: CDR1 SGHAT, CDR2 FQNNGV. CDR3 length: 14 residues. The CDR3 DNA follows: TGTGCCAGCAGTTCCCGGGAACCCACCGGGGAGCTGTTTTTT. This sequence encodes CASSSREPTGELFF.

V usage is TRBV29-1 and J usage is TRBJ2-7; D gene uncertain. Germline CDR1 is SQVTM and CDR2 is ANQGSEA. The length of the CDR3 is 14 residues. V gave up 6 bases and J gave up 6 bases, with 21 bases separating them. CDR3 sequence reads: CSVQSPISLSEQYF. The CDR3 nucleotides read TGCAGCGTGCAATCCCCTATCTCCCTCTCCGAGCAGTACTTC.

The sample holds many counts of this clonotype. CDR3 bases: TGTGCCAGCAGCCCCATCAGACGGAGGATCGGAGAGACCCAGTACTTC. This sequence encodes CASSPIRRRIGETQYF. This chain links TRBV14 with TRBJ2-5, with a tentative D call TRBD2 (5 bases). With 4 bases removed from V and 4 bases from J, the gap between germline ends came to 19 bases. CDR1 is SGHDN, CDR2 FVKESK, per germline. The CDR3 consists of 16 residues.

The sample holds many counts of this clonotype. This rearrangement joins TRBV29-1 to TRBJ2-2, with TRBD2 matching over 9 bases. Germline values: CDR1 SQVTM, CDR2 ANQGSEA. V shed 7 bases, J shed 2 bases, and the junction held 2 bases outside the gene matches. The CDR3 is 13 residues long. For the CDR3, the DNA is TGCAGCGGGCTAGCGGGAAACACCGGGGAGCTGTTTTTT. Amino acid sequence: CSGLAGNTGELFF.

The chain is built from TRBV24-1 and TRBJ1-5; TRBD1 matches at 7 bases. The germline V gene has CDR1 KGHDR and CDR2 SFDVKD. V shed 7 bases, J shed 5 bases, and the junction held 7 bases outside the gene matches. The CDR3 is made up of 14 amino acids. CDR3 residues: CATSGRGLYQPQHF. The CDR3 bases are TGTGCCACCAGCGGGAGGGGGCTCTATCAGCCCCAGCATTTT.

This clonotype was counted a single time. This chain connects TRBV6-5 to TRBJ2-7; D ambiguous. The CDR3 is 15 amino acids. The germline V gene has CDR1 MNHEY and CDR2 SVGAGI. V was pared by 4 bases and J by 1 base, with 14 bases between. CDR3 sequence: CASSFTASHSYEQYF. CDR3 in DNA: TGTGCCAGCAGTTTCACAGCCTCTCATTCCTACGAGCAGTACTTC.

V gene TRBV30 combines with J gene TRBJ1-1; D is uncertain. Germline CDR1 GTSNPN, CDR2 SVGIG (reference sequence). The CDR3 is made up of 14 amino acids. Trimming shortened V by 0 bases and J by 0 bases, and 8 bases separated the two germline ends. CDR3: CAWSVQGLNTEAFF. CDR3 DNA sequence: TGTGCCTGGAGTGTCCAAGGCCTGAACACTGAAGCTTTCTTT.

This chain uses TRBV6-1 with TRBJ1-1, with 9 nucleotides matching TRBD1. Losses at the gene ends were 8 bases for V and 6 bases for J; bases not matched to a gene: 4. CDR3 length equals 12 residues. Germline CDR1 reads MNHNS; CDR2 reads SASEGT. CDR3 DNA sequence: TGTGCCAGCGGGACAGGGACCCCTGAAGCTTTCTTT. Its translation is CASGTGTPEAFF.

The J gene is TRBJ2-7, the V gene TRBV6-2 or TRBV6-3; TRBD2 is a possible D gene (6 bases). Trimming pared 5 bases from V and 2 bases from J, leaving 16 bases between. This CDR3 comprises 15 residues. The germline V gene encodes CDR1 MNHEY and CDR2 SVGEGT. The CDR3: CASSGSGTGTYEQYF. The DNA for the CDR3 is TGTGCCAGCAGTGGATCCGGGACTGGGACCTACGAGCAGTACTTC.

This clonotype was counted a few times. The gene calls are TRBV28 and TRBJ1-3; 7 bases fit TRBD1. The junction had 9 bases not matched to a gene; V was cut back by 4 bases and J by 3 bases. CDR1 is MDHEN, CDR2 SYDVKM, per germline. CDR3 length equals 16 residues. The CDR3 sequence is CASSSPSDRVGNTIYF. DNA for the CDR3: TGTGCCAGCAGTTCCCCCAGCGACAGGGTTGGAAACACCATATATTTT. The full variable domain, rest sourced from reference TRBV28 and TRBJ1-3, is DVKVTQSSRYLVKRTGEKVFLECVQDMDHENMFWYRQDPGLGLRLIYFSYDVKMKEKGDIPEGYSVSREKKERFSLILESASTNQTSMYLCASSSPSDRVGNTIYFGEGSWLTVV.

This clonotype showed up many times. The genes are TRBV11-3 and TRBJ2-7, with D perhaps matching TRBD1 (6 bases). Trimming stripped 4 bases from V and 6 bases from J, with 16 bases between. The CDR3 runs 14 residues. Germline V gives CDR1 SGHNT, CDR2 YENEEA. The CDR3 nucleotides are TGTGCCAGCAGCTCTATAAACAGGGTTTTCGAGCAGTACTTC. It encodes CASSSINRVFEQYF.

This chain uses TRBV27 with TRBJ1-5; no firm D call. Between the trimmed V and J ends, which lost 1 base and 3 bases, there was a span of 10 bases. The CDR3 runs to 15 residues. CDR1 and CDR2 from the germline V gene are MNHEY and SMNVEV (reference sequence). CDR3 sequence (DNA): TGTGCCAGCAGTTTATGGTCGGCAGACAATCAGCCCCAGCATTTT. It yields the protein CASSLWSADNQPQHF.

The V call is TRBV30, the J call TRBJ2-7, with TRBD2 matching over 7 bases. J gave up 3 bases and V 5 bases, and 10 bases lay outside the gene matches. The CDR3 contains 14 residues. Per germline, CDR1 GTSNPN and CDR2 SVGIG (reference sequence). The CDR3 sequence is CAWGKPSGDYEQYF. In DNA, the CDR3 is TGTGCCTGGGGGAAACCTAGCGGTGACTACGAGCAGTACTTC.

This clonotype has a count of ten or more. J is TRBJ2-5 and V is TRBV11-2; 13 bases are a match to TRBD2. V shed 5 bases and J 4 bases; nucleotides not matched to a gene: 4. The CDR3 sequence is 15 residues long. Germline V lookup: CDR1 SGHAT, CDR2 FQNNGV. The DNA for the CDR3 is TGTGCCAGCAGCATGGGACTAGCGGGATCAGAGACCCAGTACTTC. Amino acids: CASSMGLAGSETQYF.

In this sample, this clonotype turned up many times. V is TRBV11-1 and J is TRBJ2-7, with 9 bases identical to TRBD1. The CDR3 consists of 16 residues. CDR1 and CDR2 (germline): SGHAT, FQDESV (reference sequence). Germline trimming cut 5 bases from V and 4 bases from J; bases unmatched to any gene: 12. This CDR3 is CASSPRQAQGAYEQYF. In DNA form, the CDR3 reads TGTGCCAGCAGCCCCCGCCAGGCACAGGGGGCTTACGAGCAGTACTTC.

This clonotype was counted many times. The J gene is TRBJ2-5, the V gene TRBV18; 8 positions match TRBD2. The germline V gene has CDR1 KGHSH and CDR2 LQKENI. The CDR3 runs 15 residues. V lost 6 bases, J lost 3 bases, and 9 bases stayed unmatched. DNA for the CDR3: TGTGCCAGCTCGCCGGCCGGGACTAGTAAAGAGACCCAGTACTTC. It codes for CASSPAGTSKETQYF.

The CDR3 coding sequence is TGTGCCAGCGGACAGGGTTGGGTGTTGCAGCCCCAGCATTTT. Amino acids: CASGQGWVLQPQHF. J is TRBJ1-5 and V is TRBV6-1, with 8 bases lining up with TRBD1. The junction had 10 bases not matched to a gene; V was cut back by 8 bases and J by 7 bases. Germline loops: CDR1 MNHNS, CDR2 SASEGT. This CDR3 is built from 14 residues.

V and J are TRBV7-3 and TRBJ2-5; TRBD2 matches 13 bases. CDR1 and CDR2 from the germline V gene are SGHTA and FQGTGA. The V segment lost 5 bases and the J segment 6 bases; nucleotides outside the gene matches: 6. This CDR3 is 15 amino acids long. In DNA, the CDR3 is TGTGCCAGCAGCCTAAGACTAGCGGGGGGCCAGACCCAGTACTTC. Translating gives CASSLRLAGGQTQYF.

This clonotype was detected many times. The rearrangement uses TRBV12-3 or TRBV12-4 and TRBJ2-7, with a possible D match to TRBD2 (5 bases). This CDR3 is built from 13 residues. Between the trimmed V and J ends, which lost 2 bases and 5 bases, there was a span of 10 bases. This CDR3 reads CASSLTSFHEQYF. CDR3 bases: TGTGCCAGCAGTTTAACTAGTTTCCACGAGCAGTACTTC.

This clonotype was seen ten or more times. A much larger clone sits a single nucleotide away, making a read error possible. V gene TRBV6-4 combines with J gene TRBJ1-5; 11 positions agree with TRBD1. The CDR3 is 18 residues long. CDR1 and CDR2 from the germline V gene are MRHNA and SNTAGT. CDR3 loop: CASRSSIAGQGALGPRHF. DNA of the CDR3: TGTGCCAGCAGGAGCTCCATTGCCGGACAGGGGGCGTTGGGGCCCCGGCATTTT.

Many counts were recorded for this clonotype. The chain employs TRBV12-3 or TRBV12-4 and TRBJ2-7, with D maybe TRBD1 (6 bases). The CDR3 totals 14 residues. Trimming removed 4 bases from V and 1 base from J, with 11 bases in between. The CDR3 DNA sequence: TGTGCCAGCAGTTACCGACAGGATTCCTACGAGCAGTACTTC. This sequence encodes CASSYRQDSYEQYF.

This clonotype has a count of ten or more. The rearrangement links TRBV12-3 or TRBV12-4 to TRBJ2-6, with no clear D. The CDR3 is 14 amino acids. Trimming left V 6 bases short and J 0 bases short, with 6 bases between. The DNA of the CDR3 is TGTGCCAGCAGCATCAGCTCTGGGGCCAACGTCCTGACTTTC. Protein product: CASSISSGANVLTF.